The 27 T cell receptor beta chains given below trace back to one sample, sequenced in a study of cytomegalovirus exposure and HLA in healthy donors. PCR was performed using 60 Vbeta and 13 Jbeta primers. TCRdb's copy holds only in-frame clones and misses some; the assay was immunoSEQ multiplex PCR. The data contain more than 55,000 clones, 75% to 85% of them singletons. What was sequenced was PBMCs. The receptor set was obtained from a man in his thirties or forties in good health and CMV-seronegative.

The genes are TRBV7-2 and TRBJ2-3, with D maybe TRBD1 (8 bases). This CDR3 comprises 15 residues. Trimming cost V 4 bases and J 5 bases, with 16 bases left between them. Germline assignment: CDR1 SGHTA and CDR2 FQGNSA. The CDR3 sequence: CASSSYRGGKDTQYF. CDR3 nucleotide sequence: TGTGCCAGCAGCTCGTACAGGGGGGGTAAAGATACGCAGTATTTT.

The chain joins TRBV2 to TRBJ2-7; 13 bases line up with TRBD2. The CDR3 extends over 14 amino acids. Germline loops: CDR1 SNHLY, CDR2 FYNNEI. Trimming cost V 4 bases and J 10 bases; bases outside gene matches: 7. The chain's CDR3 is CASSARGTSGVQYF. The CDR3 DNA follows: TGTGCCAGCAGTGCCCGAGGGACTAGCGGGGTTCAGTACTTC.

The genes are TRBV18 and TRBJ1-5; 9 nucleotides agree with TRBD1. V dropped 3 bases and J dropped 10; count of bases not matched to a gene: 13. Germline CDR1 and CDR2: KGHSH and LQKENI. The CDR3 is 16 amino acids. CDR3: CASSPAGTGTISPQHF. The CDR3 bases are TGTGCCAGCTCACCCGCCGGGACAGGGACAATCAGCCCCCAGCATTTT.

CDR3 nucleotide sequence: TGTGCCAGCAGCCCTATAGCGGGGGGGCCGGGAGAGACCCAGTACTTC. Its translation is CASSPIAGGPGETQYF. This chain links TRBV5-6 with TRBJ2-5, with 11 nucleotides matching TRBD2. Germline V gene data show CDR1 as SGHDT and CDR2 as YYEEEE. J lost 4 bases, V lost 4 bases, and 9 bases had no gene match. The CDR3 totals 16 residues.

This clone is a singleton in its sample. The rearrangement links TRBV7-3 to TRBJ2-1; 8 bases agree with TRBD1. The CDR3 is 16 residues long. The germline V gene has CDR1 SGHTA and CDR2 FQGTGA. The ends lost 7 bases at V and 4 bases at J; junction bases unmatched: 12. The CDR3 sequence: CASNIRGQGPYNEQFF. The CDR3 bases are TGTGCCAGCAACATAAGAGGACAGGGCCCATACAATGAGCAGTTCTTC.

The CDR3 coding sequence is TGCGCCAGCAGCTTGGGGCTGGCGGGGGTTGAAAAACTGTTTTTT. It specifies CASSLGLAGVEKLFF. The V gene is TRBV5-1, the J gene TRBJ1-4; possibly TRBD1 for D (5 bases). Germline V lookup: CDR1 SGHRS, CDR2 YFSETQ. The CDR3 runs 15 residues. Trimming shortened V by 0 bases and J by 7 bases, and 13 bases separated the two germline ends.

CDR3 DNA: TGTGCCAGCATCCAGGGAGGGACTTTCGCCGAGCAGTACTTC. Protein product: CASIQGGTFAEQYF. The rearrangement links TRBV6-6 to TRBJ2-7; 7 nucleotides match TRBD2. The CDR3 contains 14 residues. V trimming: 7 bases; J trimming: 6 bases; junction bases outside the gene matches: 12. Looked up from germline, CDR1 is MNHNY and CDR2 is SVGAGI (reference sequence).

This sequence joins TRBV15 and TRBJ2-5, with 7 positions matching TRBD1. Per the germline V gene, CDR1 is LNHNV and CDR2 is YYDKDF (reference sequence). V lost 0 bases to trimming and J lost 1 base; unmatched junction nucleotides: 8. This CDR3 spans 17 amino acids. DNA of the CDR3: TGTGCCACCAGCAGAGATCGAACAGGGGCTACCCAAGAGACCCAGTACTTC. Its translation is CATSRDRTGATQETQYF.

To note about this clone: One end of the junction does not line up with germline, which may come from a read error. The same CDR3 arises from other DNA sequences in this sample as well. The rearrangement links TRBV15 to TRBJ2-1; D may be TRBD2 (5 bases). The CDR3 is 16 amino acids. The germline CDR1 and CDR2 sequences are LNHNV and YYDKDF (reference sequence). CDR3 nucleotides: TGTGCCACCAGCCGAGATTTACTCCCGGAGGTGGATGAGCAGTTCTTC. It translates to CATSRDLLPEVDEQFF.

This clone was picked up one time. V and J are TRBV5-4 and TRBJ2-7; TRBD2 matches at 11 bases. Germline assignment: CDR1 SGHNT and CDR2 YYREEE (reference sequence). Trimming at V came to 2 bases and at J to 3 bases, leaving 1 base not matched to a gene. The CDR3 is made up of 14 amino acids. The CDR3 DNA follows: TGTGCCAGCAGCTTTGGGACTAGCGGCTACGAGCAGTACTTC. Amino acids: CASSFGTSGYEQYF.

The chain combines TRBV2 with TRBJ1-5; D might be TRBD1 (6 bases). The CDR3 spans 14 residues. Germline CDR1 reads SNHLY; CDR2 reads FYNNEI. The V and J ends lost 4 bases and 3 bases respectively, with 10 bases between them. The CDR3: CASSGGTSNQPQHF. DNA of the CDR3: TGTGCCAGCAGTGGTGGGACATCCAATCAGCCCCAGCATTTT.

This clone was recorded a few times. In DNA form, the CDR3 reads TGTGCCAGCAGCTTAGCGGCATCCTACGAGCAGTACTTC. Translation gives CASSLAASYEQYF. The J gene is TRBJ2-7, the V gene TRBV7-6; D is undetermined. Deletions cut 0 bases from V and 1 base from J, with 4 bases between. CDR1 and CDR2 (germline): SGHVS, FNYEAQ. The CDR3 has 13 residues.

The sample holds a few counts of this clone. V gene TRBV5-1 combines with J gene TRBJ1-5; D not certain. The CDR3 contains 13 residues. Germline loops: CDR1 SGHRS, CDR2 YFSETQ. Trimming removed 2 bases from V and 5 bases from J, with 8 bases in between. In DNA form, the CDR3 reads TGCGCCAGCAGCTTACTACCGGATCAGCCCCAGCATTTT. Translation gives CASSLLPDQPQHF.

The chain links TRBV21-1 to TRBJ2-7; TRBD2 reflects the table's D call only, with no check against the DNA. TRBV21-1 is annotated as a pseudogene. This CDR3 comprises 17 residues. DNA for the CDR3: TGTGCCAGCAGTGTTACCGGGACTAGCGGGAGTATCCACGAGCAGTACTTC. It encodes CASSVTGTSGSIHEQYF.

The CDR3 loop reads CASSQDGVRGYTF. CDR3 nucleotides: TGTGCCAGCAGCCAAGACGGAGTGAGAGGCTACACCTTC. V is TRBV11-2 and J is TRBJ1-2; unclear D gene. CDR1 SGHAT and CDR2 FQNNGV come from the germline V gene. V gave up 5 bases and J gave up 8 bases, with 15 bases separating them. There are 13 residues in the CDR3.

The V gene is TRBV4-3, the J gene TRBJ1-2, with a possible D match to TRBD1 (6 bases). The V and J ends lost 0 bases and 7 bases respectively, with 15 bases between them. The CDR3 contains 15 residues. Germline V CDR1 and CDR2: LGHNA, YSLEER. CDR3 sequence (DNA): TGCGCCAGCAGCCAAGATATTACAGGGCTGAGTGGCTACACCTTC. Amino acids: CASSQDITGLSGYTF.

CDR3 sequence (DNA): TGTGCCAGCAGCCCAGGACCAGCGGGACGCACAGATACGCAGTATTTT. It codes for CASSPGPAGRTDTQYF. V is TRBV7-9 and J is TRBJ2-3; 7 nucleotides match TRBD2. Per the germline V gene, CDR1 is SEHNR and CDR2 is FQNEAQ (reference sequence). V shed 5 bases and J 1 base; nucleotides not matched to a gene: 9. The CDR3 totals 16 residues.

V and J are TRBV6-5 and TRBJ2-4, with 7 positions matching TRBD1. Germline CDR1 is MNHEY and CDR2 is SVGAGI. This CDR3 is 11 amino acids long. J lost 13 bases, V lost 0 bases, and 0 bases had no gene match. CDR3 in amino acids: CASSYSGQQYF. The CDR3 DNA is TGTGCCAGCAGTTACTCGGGACAGCAGTACTTC.

This clone has only a few counts. The V gene is TRBV2, the J gene TRBJ1-1; no clear D gene. CDR3 length: 16 amino acids. CDR1 and CDR2 (germline): SNHLY, FYNNEI. V gave up 7 bases and J gave up 4 bases, with 22 bases separating them. Here the CDR3 reads CASTPLVGEMGTEAFF. The DNA for the CDR3 is TGTGCCAGCACCCCTCTCGTCGGGGAGATGGGCACTGAAGCTTTCTTT.

The chain combines TRBV4-3 with TRBJ2-3, with D uncertain. Germline V gene data show CDR1 as LGHNA and CDR2 as YSLEER. The CDR3 sequence is 14 residues long. V was clipped by 4 bases and J by 3 bases, with 11 bases between them. The CDR3 region has the DNA TGCGCCAGCAGCCCCCATCTTACTACAGATACGCAGTATTTT. It codes for CASSPHLTTDTQYF.

V and J are TRBV7-2 and TRBJ2-1; TRBD1 might be the D (5 bases). V was cut by 1 base and J by 0 bases, with 7 bases left in between. CDR1 is SGHTA and CDR2 is FQGNSA in the germline V gene. The CDR3 runs to 15 residues. This chain's CDR3 is CASSLGGGSYNEQFF. The CDR3 coding sequence is TGTGCCAGCAGCTTAGGGGGCGGCTCCTACAATGAGCAGTTCTTC.

The chain combines TRBV27 with TRBJ2-7; 8 nucleotides agree with TRBD1. J gave up 12 bases and V 6 bases, and 10 bases lay outside the gene matches. The CDR3 is 12 residues long. The V gene's germline CDR1 is MNHEY and CDR2 SMNVEV (reference sequence). CDR3 amino acids: CASSRDRRKWYF. The CDR3 bases are TGTGCCAGCAGCCGGGACAGGAGAAAGTGGTACTTC.

The rearrangement links TRBV11-2 to TRBJ2-7; 10 positions match TRBD2. The CDR3 extends over 15 amino acids. Looked up from germline, CDR1 is SGHAT and CDR2 is FQNNGV. Losses at the gene ends were 4 bases for V and 3 bases for J; bases not matched to a gene: 6. The CDR3, as DNA: TGTGCCAGCAGCTCGCGAGCGGGAGGGAGCTACGAGCAGTACTTC. It encodes CASSSRAGGSYEQYF.

The CDR3 protein is CASSRDRAGWGAFF. The CDR3 DNA sequence: TGTGCCAGCAGCCGGGACAGGGCGGGGTGGGGAGCTTTCTTT. V gene TRBV7-2 combines with J gene TRBJ1-1; 9 bases align to TRBD1. After removal of 5 bases from V and 10 bases from J, the junction contained 11 bases not matched to a gene. CDR1 is SGHTA, CDR2 FQGNSA, per germline. CDR3 size: 14 residues.

This rearrangement joins TRBV5-6 to TRBJ2-7, with 13 bases identical to TRBD2. The CDR3 contains 18 residues. Germline values: CDR1 SGHDT, CDR2 YYEEEE. V gave up 3 bases and J gave up 3 bases; unmatched junction bases: 12. CDR3 loop: CASSSRTTSGGPHYEQYF. The CDR3 DNA reads as TGTGCCAGCAGCTCGCGCACGACTAGCGGGGGGCCCCACTACGAGCAGTACTTC. Full variable domain (missing parts from reference TRBV5-6 and TRBJ2-7): DAGVTQSPTHLIKTRGQQVTLRCSPKSGHDTVSWYQQALGQGPQFIFQYYEEEERQRGNFPDRFSGHQFPNYSSELNVNALLLGDSALYLCASSSRTTSGGPHYEQYFGPGTRLTVT.

The V and J genes are TRBV7-9 and TRBJ2-3; a possible D gene is TRBD2 (7 bases). Germline lookup yields CDR1 SEHNR and CDR2 FQNEAQ (reference sequence). V was clipped by 7 bases and J by 1 base, with 27 bases between them. This CDR3 has 19 amino acids. The CDR3 region has the DNA TGTGCCAGCACCCTAGGGGAGTTGCGGGGGCAAAGGGGCACAGATACGCAGTATTTT. Protein product: CASTLGELRGQRGTDTQYF.

This clone was detected once. This chain links TRBV7-2 with TRBJ1-1, with D maybe TRBD1 (5 bases). Trimming cost V 2 bases and J 4 bases, with 8 bases left between them. Per the germline V gene, CDR1 is SGHTA and CDR2 is FQGNSA. The CDR3 consists of 13 residues. CDR3 amino acids: CASSLHRSTEAFF. The CDR3 DNA reads TGTGCCAGCAGCTTACACAGGTCCACTGAAGCTTTCTTT.